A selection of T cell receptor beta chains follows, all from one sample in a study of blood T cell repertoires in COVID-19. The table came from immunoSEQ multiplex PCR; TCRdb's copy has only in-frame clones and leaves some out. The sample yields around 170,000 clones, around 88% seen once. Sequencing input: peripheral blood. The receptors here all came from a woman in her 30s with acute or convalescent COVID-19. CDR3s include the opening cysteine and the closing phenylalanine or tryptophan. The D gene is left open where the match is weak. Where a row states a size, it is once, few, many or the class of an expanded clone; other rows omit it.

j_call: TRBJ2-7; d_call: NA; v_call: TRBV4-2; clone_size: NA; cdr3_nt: TGTGCCAGCAGCCGGGGACTCCCGAGCTCCTACGAGCAGTACTTC; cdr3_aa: CASSRGLPSSYEQYF
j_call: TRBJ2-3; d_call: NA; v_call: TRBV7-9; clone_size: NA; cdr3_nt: TGTGCCAGCAGCCTCTCCGAGGGAACGCAGTATTTT; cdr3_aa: CASSLSEGTQYF
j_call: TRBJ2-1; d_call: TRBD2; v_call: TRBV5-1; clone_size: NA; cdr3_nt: TGCGCCAGCAGCTTGGAGGCGGGACTAGTCCACAATGAGCAGTTCTTC; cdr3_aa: CASSLEAGLVHNEQFF
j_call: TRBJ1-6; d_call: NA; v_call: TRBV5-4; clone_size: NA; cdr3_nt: TGTGCCAGCAGCCCGGGGAGGAGCTCCTATAATTCACCCCTCCACTTT; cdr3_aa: CASSPGRSSYNSPLHF
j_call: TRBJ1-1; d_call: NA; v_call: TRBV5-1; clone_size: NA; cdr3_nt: TGCGCCAGCAGCCAGACAGAGGTGACAGTGGCTTTCTTT; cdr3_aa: CASSQTEVTVAFF
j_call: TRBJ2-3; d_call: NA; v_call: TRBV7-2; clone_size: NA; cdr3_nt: TGTGCCAGCATCGGCGGGCCCCCCGATACGCAGTATTTT; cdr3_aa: CASIGGPPDTQYF
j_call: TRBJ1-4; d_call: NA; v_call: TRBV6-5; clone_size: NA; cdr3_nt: TGTGCCAGCAGCATACAGAGAACTAATGAAAAACTGTTTTTT; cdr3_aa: CASSIQRTNEKLFF
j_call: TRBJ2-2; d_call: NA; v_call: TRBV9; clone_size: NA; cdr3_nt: TGTGCCAGCAGCGTAAGACGGGAGAACACCGGGGAGCTGTTTTTT; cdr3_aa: CASSVRRENTGELFF
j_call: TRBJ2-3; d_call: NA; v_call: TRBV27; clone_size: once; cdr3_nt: TGTGCCAGCAGGGGGCACACACAAGATACGCAGTATTTT; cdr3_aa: CASRGHTQDTQYF
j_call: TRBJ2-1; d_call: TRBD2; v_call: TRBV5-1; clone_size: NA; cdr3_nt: TGCGCCAGCAGCGGGACTAGCGGGAGAAGGGTGCAGTTCTTC; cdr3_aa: CASSGTSGRRVQFF
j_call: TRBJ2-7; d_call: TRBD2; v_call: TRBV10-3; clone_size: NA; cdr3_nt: TGTGCCATTGGACTAGCGTCTGGGGAGCAGTACTTC; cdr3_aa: CAIGLASGEQYF
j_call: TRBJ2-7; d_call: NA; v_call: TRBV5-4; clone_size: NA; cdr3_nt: TGTGCCAGCAGCTCACGAGGCTTTTCCTACGAGCAGTACTTC; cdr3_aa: CASSSRGFSYEQYF
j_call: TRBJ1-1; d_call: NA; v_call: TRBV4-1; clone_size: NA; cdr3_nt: TGCGCCAGCAGCCGAGGGGACATGAACACTGAAGCTTTCTTT; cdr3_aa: CASSRGDMNTEAFF
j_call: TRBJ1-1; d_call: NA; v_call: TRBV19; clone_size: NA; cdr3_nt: TGTGCCAGTAGCACGGTGAACACTGAAGCTTTCTTT; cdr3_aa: CASSTVNTEAFF
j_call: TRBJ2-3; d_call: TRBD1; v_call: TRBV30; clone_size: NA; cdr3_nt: TGTGCCTGGAGAATCACAGGGGGATACCAGTATTTT; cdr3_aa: CAWRITGGYQYF
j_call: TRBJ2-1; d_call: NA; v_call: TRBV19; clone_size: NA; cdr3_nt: TGTGCCAGTAGGGGAGCTGGTGAGCAGTTCTTC; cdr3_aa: CASRGAGEQFF
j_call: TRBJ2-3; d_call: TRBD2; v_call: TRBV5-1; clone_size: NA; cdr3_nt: TGCGCCAGCAGCTGGATAGGGACTACTAGCACAGATACGCAGTATTTT; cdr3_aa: CASSWIGTTSTDTQYF
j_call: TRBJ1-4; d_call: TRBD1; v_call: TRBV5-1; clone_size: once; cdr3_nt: TGCGCCAGCAGCTTTATCCCGCCGGGACAGTCAAATGAAAAACTGTTTTTT; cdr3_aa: CASSFIPPGQSNEKLFF
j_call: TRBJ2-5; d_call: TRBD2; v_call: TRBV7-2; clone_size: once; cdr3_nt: TGTGCCAGCAGCTTGGGACTAACCTCAGAGACCCAGTACTTC; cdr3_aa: CASSLGLTSETQYF
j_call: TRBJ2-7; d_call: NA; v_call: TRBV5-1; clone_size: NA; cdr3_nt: TGCGCCAGCAGCTTGGAAGGGACTTACGAGCAGTACTTC; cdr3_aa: CASSLEGTYEQYF
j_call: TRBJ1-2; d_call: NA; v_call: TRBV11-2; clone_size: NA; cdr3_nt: TGTGCCAGCAGCCCCACGAGAACTGGCTATGGCTACACCTTC; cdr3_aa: CASSPTRTGYGYTF
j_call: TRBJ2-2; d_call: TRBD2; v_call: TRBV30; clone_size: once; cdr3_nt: TGTGCCCGCCCGGGGGGTCCGAACACCGGGGAGCTGTTTTTT; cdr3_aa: CARPGGPNTGELFF
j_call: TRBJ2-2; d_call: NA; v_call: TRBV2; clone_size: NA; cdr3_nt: TGTGCCAGCAGGCCCGGGGGGAACACCGGGGAGCTGTTTTTT; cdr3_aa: CASRPGGNTGELFF
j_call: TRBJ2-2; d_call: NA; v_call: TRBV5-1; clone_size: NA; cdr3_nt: TGCGCCAGCAGCTTGGAAAGCGGCGCCGGGGAGCTGTTTTTT; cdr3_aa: CASSLESGAGELFF
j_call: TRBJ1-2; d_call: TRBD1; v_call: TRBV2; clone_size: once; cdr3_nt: TGTGCCGGGCGCCGGGACAGCGAAGTTAATGGCTACACCTTC; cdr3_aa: CAGRRDSEVNGYTF
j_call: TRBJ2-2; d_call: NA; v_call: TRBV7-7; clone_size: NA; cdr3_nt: TGTGCTAGCAGCTTCCGGGACTGGTCCGGGGAGCTGTTTTTT; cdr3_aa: CASSFRDWSGELFF
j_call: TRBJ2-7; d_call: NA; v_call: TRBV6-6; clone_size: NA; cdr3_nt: TGTGCCAGCAGTTACAGGGGGACCTACGAGCAGTACTTC; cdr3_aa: CASSYRGTYEQYF
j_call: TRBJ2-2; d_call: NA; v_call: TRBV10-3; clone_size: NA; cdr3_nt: TGTGCCATCAGTGAGGTTGGGGGCGCGAACACCGGGGAGCTGTTTTTT; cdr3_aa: CAISEVGGANTGELFF
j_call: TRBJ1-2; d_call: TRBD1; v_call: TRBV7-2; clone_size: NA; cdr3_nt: TGTGCCAGCAGCGCCCAACCTGGGACAGGCTATGGCTACACCTTC; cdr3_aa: CASSAQPGTGYGYTF
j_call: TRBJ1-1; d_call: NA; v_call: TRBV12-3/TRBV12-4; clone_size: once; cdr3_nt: TGTGCCAGCAAGCTGATGATGAACACTGAAGCTTTCTTT; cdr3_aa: CASKLMMNTEAFF
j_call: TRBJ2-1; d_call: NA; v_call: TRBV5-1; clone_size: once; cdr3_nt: TGCGCCAGCAGCTTGGTGCCCGGGTCGGAATACAATGAGCAGTTCTTC; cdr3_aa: CASSLVPGSEYNEQFF
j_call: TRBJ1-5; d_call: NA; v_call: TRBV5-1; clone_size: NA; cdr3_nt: TGCGCCAGCAGCTTGGACAGGGAACGTCAGCCCCAGCATTTT; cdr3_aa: CASSLDRERQPQHF
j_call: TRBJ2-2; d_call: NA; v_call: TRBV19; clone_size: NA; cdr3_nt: TGTGCCAGCAGAAACGCCGGGGAGCTGTTTTTT; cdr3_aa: CASRNAGELFF
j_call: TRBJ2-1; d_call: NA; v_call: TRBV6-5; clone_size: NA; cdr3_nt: TGTGCCAGCAGGGGGCCCTACAATGAGCAGTTCTTC; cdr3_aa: CASRGPYNEQFF
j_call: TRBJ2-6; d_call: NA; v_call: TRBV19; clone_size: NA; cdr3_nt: TGTGCCAGTAGTATTCCGGGTTCTGGGGCCAACGTCCTGACTTTC; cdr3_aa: CASSIPGSGANVLTF
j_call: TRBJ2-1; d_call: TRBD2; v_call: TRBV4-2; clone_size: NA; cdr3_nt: TGTGCCAGCAGCCCGACCGGGACTAGGGTCTTCTTC; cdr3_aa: CASSPTGTRVFF
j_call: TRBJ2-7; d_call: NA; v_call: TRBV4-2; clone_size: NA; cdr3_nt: TGTGCCAGCAGCCAATATGGACAGACCTACGAGCAGTACTTC; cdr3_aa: CASSQYGQTYEQYF
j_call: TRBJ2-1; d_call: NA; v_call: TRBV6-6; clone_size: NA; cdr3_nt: TGTGCCAGCAGTTACTCCTATGGGGCTGAGCAGTTCTTC; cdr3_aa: CASSYSYGAEQFF
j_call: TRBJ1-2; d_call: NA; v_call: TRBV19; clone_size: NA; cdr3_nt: TGTGCCAGTAGCAATTCCCTCGGATCAGGCCCTCGCCGAAGAGGCTACACCTTC; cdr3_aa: CASSNSLGSGPRRRGYTF
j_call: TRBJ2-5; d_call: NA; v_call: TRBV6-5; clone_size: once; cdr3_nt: TGTGCCAGCCTTAGCCCCGTCGGGTGGACCCAGTACTTC; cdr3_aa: CASLSPVGWTQYF
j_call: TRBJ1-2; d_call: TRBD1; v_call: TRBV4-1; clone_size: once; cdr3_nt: TGCGCCAGCAGCGAACGGGACAGCCGCGGCTACACCTTC; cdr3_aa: CASSERDSRGYTF
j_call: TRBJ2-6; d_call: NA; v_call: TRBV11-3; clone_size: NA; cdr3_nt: TGTGCCAGCAGCTTAGATGGGGCCTCGTTCTCTGGGGCCAACGTCCTGACTTTC; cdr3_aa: CASSLDGASFSGANVLTF
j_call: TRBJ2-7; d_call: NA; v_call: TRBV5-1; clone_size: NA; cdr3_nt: TGCGCCAGCAGCATTGACAGTCCCCCCTACGAGCAGTACTTC; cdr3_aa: CASSIDSPPYEQYF
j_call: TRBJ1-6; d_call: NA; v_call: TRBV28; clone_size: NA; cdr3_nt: TGTGCCAGCAGTCCCGACATACAATCACCCCTCCACTTT; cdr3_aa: CASSPDIQSPLHF
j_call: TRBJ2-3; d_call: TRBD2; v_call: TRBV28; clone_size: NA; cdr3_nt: TGTGCCAGCAGGCCGACTAGCGGGAGTGGTCCGGGGAGCACAGATACGCAGTATTTT; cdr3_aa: CASRPTSGSGPGSTDTQYF
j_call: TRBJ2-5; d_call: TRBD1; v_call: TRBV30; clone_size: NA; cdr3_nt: TGTGCCTGGGGGAGTGGGACAGGCACTGAGACCCAGTACTTC; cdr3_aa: CAWGSGTGTETQYF